This TCR beta chain was identified during a study of blood T cell repertoires in COVID-19. V lost 2 bases, J lost 5 bases, and 16 bases lay in between. Germline assignment: CDR1 LNHDA and CDR2 SQIVND (reference sequence). This CDR3 is built from 16 residues. The data were produced by immunoSEQ multiplex PCR, yet TCRdb's version contains in-frame clones alone and is incomplete. The data contain 300,000 to 350,000 clones, approximately 88% of them singletons. The chain employs TRBV19 and TRBJ1-5; tentatively, D is TRBD1 (6 bases). The source of this sequence is a man younger than 45 with COVID-19, enrolled during active disease. The sequenced material came from peripheral blood. CDR3 bases: TGTGCCAGTAGTATAATGTCAGGGGTGTCGGATCAGCCCCAGCATTTT. This encodes CASSIMSGVSDQPQHF.